The clone carrying this TCR beta chain has only one observation. Its antigen remains unknown. Brentuximab vedotin exposure varied, and every patient relapsed after autologous stem cell transplantation. Best overall response was complete response, partial response or progressive disease in these relapsed/refractory classical Hodgkin lymphoma patients. Sequenced by immunoSEQ multiplex PCR; TCRdb stores in-frame clones only, minus some. Among some 38,000 clones listed, 76% were seen once. These data belong to a study of PD-1 blockade in classical Hodgkin lymphoma. Regarding the study as a whole: The origin of the repertoire differences remains undefined, with disease activity or prior therapy as possible causes.

The CDR3 spans 15 residues. Germline lookup yields CDR1 MDHEN and CDR2 SYDVKM. Between the trimmed V and J ends, which lost 2 bases and 4 bases, there was a span of 14 bases. The TCR sequence derives from a human donor with classical Hodgkin lymphoma. The sequencing here drew on peripheral blood mononuclear cells (PBMCs), taken at baseline. The V call is TRBV28, the J call TRBJ1-2; D is perhaps TRBD1 (5 bases). CDR3 DNA: TGTGCCAGCAGTTTAGGCCACGGGGCGAGCTATGGCTACACCTTC. Residues: CASSLGHGASYGYTF.